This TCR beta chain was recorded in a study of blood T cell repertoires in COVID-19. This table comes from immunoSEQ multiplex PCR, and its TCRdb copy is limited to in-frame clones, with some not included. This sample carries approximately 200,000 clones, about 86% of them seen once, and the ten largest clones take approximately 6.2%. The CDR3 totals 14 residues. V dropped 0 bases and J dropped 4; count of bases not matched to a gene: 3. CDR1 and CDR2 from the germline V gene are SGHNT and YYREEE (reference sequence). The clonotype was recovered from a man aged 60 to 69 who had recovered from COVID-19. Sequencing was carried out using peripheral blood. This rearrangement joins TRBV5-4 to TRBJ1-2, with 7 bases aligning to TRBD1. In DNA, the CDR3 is TGTGCCAGCAGCTTGGGACAGGGAAGCTATGGCTACACCTTC. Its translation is CASSLGQGSYGYTF.